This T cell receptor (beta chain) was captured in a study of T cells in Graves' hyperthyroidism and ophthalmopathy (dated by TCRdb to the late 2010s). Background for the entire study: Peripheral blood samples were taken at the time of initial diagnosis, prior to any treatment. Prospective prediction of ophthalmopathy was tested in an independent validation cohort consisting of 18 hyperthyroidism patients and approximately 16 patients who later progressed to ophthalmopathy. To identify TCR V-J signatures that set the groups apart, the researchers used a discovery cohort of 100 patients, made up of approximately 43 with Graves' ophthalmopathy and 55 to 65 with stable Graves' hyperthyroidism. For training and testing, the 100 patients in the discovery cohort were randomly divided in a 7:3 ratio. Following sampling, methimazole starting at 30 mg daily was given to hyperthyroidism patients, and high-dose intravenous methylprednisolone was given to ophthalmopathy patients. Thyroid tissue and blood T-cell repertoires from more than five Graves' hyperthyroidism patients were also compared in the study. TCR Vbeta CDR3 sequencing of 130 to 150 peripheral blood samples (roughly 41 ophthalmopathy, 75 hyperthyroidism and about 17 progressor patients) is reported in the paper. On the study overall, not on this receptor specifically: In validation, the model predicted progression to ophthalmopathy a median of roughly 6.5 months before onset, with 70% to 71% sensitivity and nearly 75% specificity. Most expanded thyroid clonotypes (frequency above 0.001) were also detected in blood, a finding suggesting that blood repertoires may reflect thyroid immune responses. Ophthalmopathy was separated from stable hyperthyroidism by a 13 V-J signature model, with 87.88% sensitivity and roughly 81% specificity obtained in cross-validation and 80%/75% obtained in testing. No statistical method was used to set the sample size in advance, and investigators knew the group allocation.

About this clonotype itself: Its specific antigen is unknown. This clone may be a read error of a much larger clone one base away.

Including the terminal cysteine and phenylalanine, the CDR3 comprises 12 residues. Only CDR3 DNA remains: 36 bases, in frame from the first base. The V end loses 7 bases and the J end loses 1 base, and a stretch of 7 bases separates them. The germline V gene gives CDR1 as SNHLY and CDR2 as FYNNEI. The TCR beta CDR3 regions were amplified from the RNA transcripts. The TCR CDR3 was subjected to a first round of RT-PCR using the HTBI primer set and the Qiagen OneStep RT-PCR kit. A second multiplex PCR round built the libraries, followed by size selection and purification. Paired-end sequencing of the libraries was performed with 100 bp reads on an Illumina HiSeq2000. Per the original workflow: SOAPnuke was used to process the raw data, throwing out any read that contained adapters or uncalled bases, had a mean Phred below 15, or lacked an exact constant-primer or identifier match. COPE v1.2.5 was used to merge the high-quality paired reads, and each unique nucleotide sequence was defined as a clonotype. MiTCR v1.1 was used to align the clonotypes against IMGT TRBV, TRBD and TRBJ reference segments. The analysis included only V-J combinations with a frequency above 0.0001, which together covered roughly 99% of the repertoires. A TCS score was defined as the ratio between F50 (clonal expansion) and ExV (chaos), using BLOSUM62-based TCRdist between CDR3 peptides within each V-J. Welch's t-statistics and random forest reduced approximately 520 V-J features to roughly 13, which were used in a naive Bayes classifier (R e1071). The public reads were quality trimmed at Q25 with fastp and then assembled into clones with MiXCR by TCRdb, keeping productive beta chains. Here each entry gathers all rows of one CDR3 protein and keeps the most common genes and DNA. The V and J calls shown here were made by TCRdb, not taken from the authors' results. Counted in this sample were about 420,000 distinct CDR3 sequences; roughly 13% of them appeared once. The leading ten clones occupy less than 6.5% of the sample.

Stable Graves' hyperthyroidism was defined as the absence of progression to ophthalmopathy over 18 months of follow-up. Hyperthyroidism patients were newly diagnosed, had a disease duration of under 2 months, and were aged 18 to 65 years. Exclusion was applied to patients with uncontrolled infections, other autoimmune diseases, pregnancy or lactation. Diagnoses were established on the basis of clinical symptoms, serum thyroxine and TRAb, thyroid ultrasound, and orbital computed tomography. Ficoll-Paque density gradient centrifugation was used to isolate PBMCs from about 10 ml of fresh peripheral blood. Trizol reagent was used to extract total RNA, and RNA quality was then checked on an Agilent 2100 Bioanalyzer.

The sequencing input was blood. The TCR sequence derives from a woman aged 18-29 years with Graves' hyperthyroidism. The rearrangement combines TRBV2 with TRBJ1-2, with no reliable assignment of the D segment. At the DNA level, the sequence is TGTGCCAGCAAAAGGGATAACTATGGCTACACCTTC. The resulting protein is CASKRDNYGYTF.